This T cell receptor (beta chain) was identified during a study of vaccination and CD4 T cells after COVID-19. Background on the study: The convalescent population consisted of six males and four females, two of whom were of Hispanic ethnicity. Cellular stimulation was performed using overlapping spike peptides derived from SARS-CoV-2, HCoV-NL63, HCoV-OC43 and HCoV-229E.

Treatment here: approximately 9-day PBMC culture with coronavirus spike peptide pools or control peptides (ViraFEST assay). ViraFEST sequenced TCRs after peptide-pool expansion of antigen-specific T cells. A word on this clonotype: What it binds is unknown.

Between the trimmed V and J ends, which lost 2 bases and 7 bases, there was a span of 15 bases. The length of the CDR3 is 16 residues. Germline V gene lookup returns CDR1 MNHNS and CDR2 SASEGT. Sequence data for DNA of cultured CD4+ T cells were generated by the Oncomine TCR Beta short-read assay. From cultured CD4+ T cells, genomic DNA was extracted. One entry per CDR3 protein results from TCRdb running MiXCR on the PCR reads. The profile covers about 13,000 distinct CDR3 sequences, with about 30% appearing a single time and about 10% taken by the ten largest. V usage is TRBV6-1 and J usage is TRBJ1-6, with D possibly matching TRBD1 (6 bases). This sequence originates from a human donor who had recovered from COVID-19. Sequenced material: CD4+ T cells from blood, cultured in vitro, taken after SARS-CoV-2 vaccination. DNA for the CDR3: TGTGCCAGCAGTGAACAGGGGCATCTGATAAATTCACCCCTCCACTTT. Translated, it gives CASSEQGHLINSPLHF.